One and the same sample provided the 15 T cell receptor beta chains below, sequenced in a study of T-cell reconstitution after alpha-beta-depleted transplantation in children. The library targeted TCRbeta and was prepared with unique molecular identifiers. From the PCR reads, TCRdb called clonotypes with MiXCR, one entry per CDR3 protein. The sample lists hundreds of thousands of distinct CDR3 sequences; 16% were seen once. The sample consisted of PBMCs, mostly from graft donor cells, taken 360 days after TCRalphabeta/CD19-depleted stem cell transplant. Receptors were obtained from a male patient between 5 and 17 years old who had a stem cell transplant for acute lymphoblastic leukemia, so the T cells may come from the graft donor.

V usage is TRBV13 and J usage is TRBJ1-3, with D unclear. Germline values: CDR1 PRHDT, CDR2 FYEKMQ (reference sequence). This CDR3 contains 18 residues. The V end was cut by 4 bases, the J end by 0 bases, with 19 bases between. CDR3 amino acids: CASSSFGKFPTSGNTIYF. CDR3 sequence (DNA): TGTGCCAGCAGCTCCTTCGGGAAATTTCCAACCTCTGGAAACACCATATATTTT.

There are a few counts of this clonotype. The chain joins TRBV29-1 to TRBJ1-6; no reliable D call. The length of the CDR3 is 15 residues. V gave up 6 bases and J gave up 1 base, with 13 bases separating them. CDR1 is SQVTM and CDR2 is ANQGSEA in the germline V gene. CDR3 in DNA: TGCAGCGTATTTCGAGAGACTTCCTATAATTCACCCCTCCACTTT. Protein: CSVFRETSYNSPLHF.

The chain links TRBV2 to TRBJ1-2; weak D call: TRBD1 (5 bases). Trimming cost V 6 bases and J 3 bases, with 14 bases left between them. The CDR3 has 14 residues. Germline V gives CDR1 SNHLY, CDR2 FYNNEI. The CDR3 sequence: CASRVDSQYYGYTF. In nucleotides, the CDR3 is TGTGCCAGCAGGGTCGACAGTCAATACTATGGCTACACCTTC.

V is TRBV20-1 and J is TRBJ2-1; TRBD1 is a possible D gene (5 bases). V shed 5 bases and J shed 5 bases, with 16 bases lying between them. From germline, CDR1 is DFQATT and CDR2 SNEGSKA (reference sequence). The CDR3 has 14 amino acids. The CDR3 DNA reads TGCAGTGCTGCGTTGGGGCCCCTAAACAATGAGCAGTTCTTC. Protein: CSAALGPLNNEQFF.

The V call is TRBV7-9, the J call TRBJ2-5, with a weak D call TRBD1 (7 bases). This CDR3 has 15 residues. The V gene lost 0 bases and the J gene lost 9 bases, with 17 bases spanning the gap. Germline V CDR1 and CDR2: SEHNR, FQNEAQ (reference sequence). The DNA for the CDR3 is TGTGCCAGCAGCTTAGCGCGCAGGGGGGTCTTCTCCCAGTACTTC. Protein sequence: CASSLARRGVFSQYF.

The chain carries TRBV7-3 and TRBJ2-1; 8 positions match TRBD2. There are 21 residues in the CDR3. V trimming: 1 base; J trimming: 0 bases; junction bases outside the gene matches: 17. From germline, CDR1 is SGHTA and CDR2 FQGTGA. The CDR3 nucleotides read TGTGCCAGCAGCTTAAACAGTATTGCGGGAGGAGGACTCCGCTCCTACAATGAGCAGTTCTTC. Protein: CASSLNSIAGGGLRSYNEQFF.

The chain couples TRBV20-1 to TRBJ2-7, with 11 positions matching TRBD2. Germline CDR1 and CDR2: DFQATT and SNEGSKA (reference sequence). The CDR3 sequence is 14 residues long. J lost 7 bases, V lost 6 bases, and 11 bases had no gene match. CDR3 DNA: TGCAGTGCGAGACTAGCGGGACGGACGGGGGAGCAGTACTTC. It codes for CSARLAGRTGEQYF.

This clonotype was counted at least ten times. The chain combines TRBV28 with TRBJ2-3, with D uncertain. Trimming shortened V by 4 bases and J by 4 bases, and 15 bases separated the two germline ends. Germline CDR1 is MDHEN and CDR2 is SYDVKM. The CDR3 length is 15 residues. The CDR3 DNA follows: TGTGCCAGCAGTTGGTTGAAGAGAGTCCCAGATACGCAGTATTTT. Its protein product is CASSWLKRVPDTQYF.

The rearrangement links TRBV5-1 to TRBJ2-1; 11 positions agree with TRBD2. This CDR3 has 18 residues. Looked up from germline, CDR1 is SGHRS and CDR2 is YFSETQ. V was pared by 4 bases and J by 7 bases, with 16 bases of the junction left unmatched. CDR3 amino acids: CASSARGLAGGPTNEQFF. CDR3 DNA: TGCGCCAGCAGCGCCCGTGGCTTAGCGGGAGGGCCAACAAATGAGCAGTTCTTC.

This clonotype was counted between two and nine times. Here the CDR3 DNA reads TGCAGTGCTAGAGTGGAACAGGGGGAAGGGCAGCCCCAGCATTTT. This sequence encodes CSARVEQGEGQPQHF. This sequence joins TRBV20-1 and TRBJ1-5; 8 bases align to TRBD1. Germline-derived CDR1 and CDR2 are DFQATT and SNEGSKA (reference sequence). V trimming: 1 base; J trimming: 7 bases; junction bases outside the gene matches: 9. This CDR3 has 15 amino acids.

This clonotype has a handful of counts. The genes are TRBV12-3 or TRBV12-4 and TRBJ2-7; D is undetermined. V was clipped by 8 bases and J by 7 bases, with 21 bases between them. CDR3 length: 14 residues. The CDR3 sequence is CASSVFADYVEQYF. The DNA for the CDR3 is TGTGCCAGCTCGGTTTTCGCAGATTACGTTGAGCAGTACTTC.

This clonotype was seen more than once but under ten times. The V and J genes are TRBV5-1 and TRBJ2-5; D is possibly TRBD2 (6 bases). The germline V gene has CDR1 SGHRS and CDR2 YFSETQ. The CDR3 runs 15 residues. The germline V and J ends were trimmed by 0 bases and 5 bases, with 14 bases remaining between them. CDR3: CASSLVRERGETQYF. The CDR3, as DNA: TGCGCCAGCAGCTTGGTGCGGGAACGAGGCGAGACCCAGTACTTC.

The rearrangement joins TRBV27 to TRBJ2-1; 12 bases are a match to TRBD2. The CDR3 extends over 14 amino acids. The V segment lost 6 bases and the J segment 8 bases; nucleotides outside the gene matches: 5. The germline CDR1 and CDR2 sequences are MNHEY and SMNVEV (reference sequence). This chain's CDR3 is CASRGLAGRDEQFF. In DNA, the CDR3 is TGTGCCAGCAGGGGACTAGCGGGCCGAGATGAGCAGTTCTTC.

This clonotype was found a few times. The V gene is TRBV29-1, the J gene TRBJ2-5, with TRBD2 matching 8 bases. The CDR3 consists of 16 residues. The V segment lost 3 bases and the J segment 0 bases; nucleotides outside the gene matches: 9. Germline CDR1 SQVTM, CDR2 ANQGSEA. The CDR3: CSVEGLAGKYQETQYF. DNA of the CDR3: TGCAGCGTTGAGGGCTTAGCGGGAAAGTACCAAGAGACCCAGTACTTC. Filled out from reference TRBV29-1 and TRBJ2-5, the complete variable domain reads SAVISQKPSRDICQRGTSLTIQCQVDSQVTMMFWYRQQPGQSLTLIATANQGSEATYESGFVIDKFPISRPNLTFSTLTVSNMSPEDSSIYLCSVEGLAGKYQETQYFGPGTRLLVL.

A few counts support this clonotype. The V call is TRBV5-5, the J call TRBJ2-2; D is unresolved. Trimming took off 5 bases at V and 4 bases at J, with 6 bases between the two ends. From germline, CDR1 is SGHKS and CDR2 YYEKEE (reference sequence). There are 12 residues in the CDR3. CDR3 in DNA: TGTGCCAGCAGGCCGCCCACCGGGGAGCTGTTTTTT. As protein: CASRPPTGELFF. Filled out from reference TRBV5-5 and TRBJ2-2, the complete variable domain reads DAGVTQSPTHLIKTRGQQVTLRCSPISGHKSVSWYQQVLGQGPQFIFQYYEKEERGRGNFPDRFSARQFPNYSSELNVNALLLGDSALYLCASRPPTGELFFGEGSRLTVL.